Each of the 21 T cell receptor beta chains below was sequenced from the same sample in a study of blood T cell repertoires in COVID-19. Sequencing used immunoSEQ multiplex PCR; TCRdb keeps in-frame clones, though not all of them. The sample lists some 190,000 clones; more than 75% were seen once. Specimen: PBMCs or T cells enriched from blood (not recorded which). The receptors originated from a man aged 35-49 years with acute COVID-19.

This rearrangement joins TRBV7-9 to TRBJ2-1; D might be TRBD2 (6 bases). The CDR3 runs to 13 residues. Germline V gene lookup returns CDR1 SEHNR and CDR2 FQNEAQ (reference sequence). Trimming pared 5 bases from V and 4 bases from J, leaving 9 bases between. CDR3 region: CASSIGTYNEQFF. DNA of the CDR3: TGTGCCAGCAGCATTGGGACTTACAATGAGCAGTTCTTC.

V and J are TRBV14 and TRBJ2-1; possible D gene TRBD1, 5 bases. The CDR3 sequence is 13 residues long. V shed 4 bases and J shed 12 bases, with 16 bases lying between them. In germline, CDR1 is SGHDN, CDR2 FVKESK. The CDR3 here is CASSPSYRIGQFF. CDR3 nucleotide sequence: TGTGCCAGCAGCCCGAGCTACAGGATCGGGCAGTTCTTC.

The gene calls are TRBV30 and TRBJ1-6; D gene ambiguous. Germline V gene sequence: CDR1 GTSNPN, CDR2 SVGIG (reference sequence). Trimming cost V 1 base and J 10 bases, with 11 bases left between them. This CDR3 comprises 13 residues. The CDR3 DNA reads as TGTGCCTGGAGTGGAGGGAATGGGTCACCCCTCCACTTT. Translated, it gives CAWSGGNGSPLHF. Variable domain in full (rest from reference TRBV30 and TRBJ1-6): SQTIHQWPATLVQPVGSPLSLECTVEGTSNPNLYWYRQAAGRGLQLLFYSVGIGQISSEVPQNLSASRPQDRQFILSSKKLLLSDSGFYLCAWSGGNGSPLHFGNGTRLTVT.

CDR3 bases: TGTGCCAGCAGTGTGGGCGGGCCAAGTGGCTACACCTTC. Encoded protein: CASSVGGPSGYTF. The genes are TRBV28 and TRBJ1-2, with D unclear. Trimming stripped 5 bases from V and 7 bases from J, with 14 bases between. CDR1 and CDR2 from the germline V gene are MDHEN and SYDVKM. The CDR3 contains 13 residues.

V is TRBV24-1 and J is TRBJ2-7, with 9 bases fitting TRBD2. From germline, CDR1 is KGHDR and CDR2 SFDVKD. This CDR3 has 18 residues. The V and J ends lost 9 bases and 0 bases, in that order; junction bases with no gene match: 17. CDR3 coding DNA: TGTGCCACCGCCTCACAGCGGGAGGCCCGTCTTAGCTCCTACGAGCAGTACTTC. As protein: CATASQREARLSSYEQYF.

In DNA, the CDR3 is TGTGCCAGCAGTGAGGACCCGGGGGAGACCCAGTACTTC. It encodes CASSEDPGETQYF. The V and J genes are TRBV2 and TRBJ2-5; a possible D gene is TRBD2 (5 bases). Germline CDR1 is SNHLY and CDR2 is FYNNEI. With 3 bases removed from V and 5 bases from J, the gap between germline ends came to 10 bases. The length of the CDR3 is 13 residues.

V and J are TRBV5-1 and TRBJ2-2; 14 bases align to TRBD2. The V gene end was trimmed by 0 bases and the J gene end by 6 bases; junction bases not matched to a gene: 1. This CDR3 is 16 amino acids long. Germline V CDR1 and CDR2: SGHRS, YFSETQ. CDR3 region: CASSLGGLAGAGELFF. Written as DNA, the CDR3 is TGCGCCAGCAGCTTGGGGGGACTAGCGGGAGCCGGGGAGCTGTTTTTT.

This clone has a single count. A junction end diverges from the germline sequence, so it may reflect a read error. This chain connects TRBV27 to TRBJ1-6, with 7 bases that match TRBD1. The CDR3 has 15 residues. The germline V gene has CDR1 MNHEY and CDR2 SMNVEV (reference sequence). The CDR3 is CASRTGEAYNSPLHF. CDR3 DNA: TGTGCCAGCAGAACAGGGGAGGCCTACAATTCACCCCTCCACTTT.

The chain links TRBV7-2 to TRBJ2-3; 9 bases line up with TRBD2. V was clipped by 4 bases and J by 5 bases; unmatched bases: 7. Germline loops: CDR1 SGHTA, CDR2 FQGNSA. The length of the CDR3 is 15 residues. As DNA, the CDR3 is TGTGCCAGCAGCTACCAGGCGGGAGGGAAAGATACGCAGTATTTT. It yields the protein CASSYQAGGKDTQYF.

The chain carries TRBV2 and TRBJ2-7; 7 bases line up with TRBD1. The V gene's germline CDR1 is SNHLY and CDR2 FYNNEI. The CDR3 has 14 amino acids. V gave up 7 bases and J gave up 6 bases; unmatched junction bases: 12. CDR3 sequence: CASTVGQVVLEQYF. The CDR3 region has the DNA TGTGCCAGCACTGTTGGACAGGTGGTACTCGAGCAGTACTTC.

The chain recombines TRBV27 with TRBJ2-7, with D tentatively TRBD1 (5 bases). Germline CDR1 reads MNHEY; CDR2 reads SMNVEV (reference sequence). V lost 2 bases, J lost 3 bases, and 11 bases lay in between. The CDR3 has 14 residues. CDR3 loop: CASSLGGHLYEQYF. For the CDR3, the DNA is TGTGCCAGCAGTTTAGGTGGACACCTCTACGAGCAGTACTTC.

This clone was found a few times. One end of the junction varies from germline; a read error may be responsible. The chain uses TRBV4-2 and TRBJ2-7; the D gene is possibly TRBD2 (6 bases). Germline CDR1 and CDR2: LGHNA and YNFKEQ. The CDR3 totals 9 residues. The CDR3 sequence: CASSQEGCF. CDR3 nucleotide sequence: TGTGCCAGCAGCCAGGAGGGTTGCTTC.

The chain recombines TRBV5-6 with TRBJ2-1; maybe TRBD1 (5 bases). V gave up 4 bases and J gave up 2 bases, with 16 bases separating them. The CDR3 is 16 amino acids. Per the germline V gene, CDR1 is SGHDT and CDR2 is YYEEEE. CDR3 in amino acids: CASSLISGRAYNEQFF. For the CDR3, the DNA is TGTGCCAGCAGCCTTATTTCTGGCAGGGCCTACAATGAGCAGTTCTTC. Supplemented by reference TRBV5-6 and TRBJ2-1, the full variable domain reads DAGVTQSPTHLIKTRGQQVTLRCSPKSGHDTVSWYQQALGQGPQFIFQYYEEEERQRGNFPDRFSGHQFPNYSSELNVNALLLGDSALYLCASSLISGRAYNEQFFGPGTRLTVL.

The chain is built from TRBV11-2 and TRBJ2-2; D is perhaps TRBD1 (6 bases). The CDR3 is 15 residues long. The V end lost 6 bases, the J end lost 4 bases, and 15 bases lay between the germline ends. Germline V lookup: CDR1 SGHAT, CDR2 FQNNGV. Here the CDR3 reads CASRKIGQITGELFF. CDR3 DNA: TGTGCCAGCAGAAAGATAGGACAGATCACCGGGGAGCTGTTTTTT.

V gene TRBV28 combines with J gene TRBJ1-5; D gene ambiguous. Germline lookup yields CDR1 MDHEN and CDR2 SYDVKM. V was cut by 5 bases and J by 0 bases, with 14 bases left in between. This CDR3 spans 16 amino acids. The CDR3: CASSHPRRDSNQPQHF. CDR3 nucleotides: TGTGCCAGCAGTCACCCCCGGCGGGATAGCAATCAGCCCCAGCATTTT. Full variable domain (missing parts from reference TRBV28 and TRBJ1-5): DVKVTQSSRYLVKRTGEKVFLECVQDMDHENMFWYRQDPGLGLRLIYFSYDVKMKEKGDIPEGYSVSREKKERFSLILESASTNQTSMYLCASSHPRRDSNQPQHFGDGTRLSIL.

This rearrangement joins TRBV14 to TRBJ2-3; no firm D call. Germline V gives CDR1 SGHDN, CDR2 FVKESK. The V end was cut by 4 bases, the J end by 5 bases, with 13 bases between. This CDR3 comprises 14 residues. In DNA, the CDR3 is TGTGCCAGCAGCCTACTATCGAGTGTAGATACGCAGTATTTT. It specifies CASSLLSSVDTQYF.

The sample holds one count of this clone. In DNA, the CDR3 is TGTGCCAGCAGCCAAGATTTGAGGGGGCCAAAGCGATATGGCTACACCTTC. This translates into CASSQDLRGPKRYGYTF. This chain connects TRBV4-2 to TRBJ1-2; the match to TRBD1 covers 7 bases. J gave up 5 bases and V 0 bases, and 12 bases lay outside the gene matches. This CDR3 spans 17 amino acids. Per germline, CDR1 LGHNA and CDR2 YNFKEQ.

The chain employs TRBV11-2 and TRBJ2-1; a possible D gene is TRBD1 (5 bases). V dropped 1 base and J dropped 7 bases, with 17 bases sitting between them. In germline, CDR1 is SGHAT, CDR2 FQNNGV. The CDR3 is 16 residues long. CDR3 loop: CASSLVSGHTINEQFF. CDR3 DNA sequence: TGTGCCAGCAGCTTAGTTTCAGGGCACACGATTAATGAGCAGTTCTTC.

The chain links TRBV29-1 to TRBJ2-3; D is undetermined. Trimming pared 3 bases from V and 2 bases from J, leaving 9 bases between. The germline gives CDR1 SQVTM, CDR2 ANQGSEA. The length of the CDR3 is 13 residues. CDR3 nucleotide sequence: TGCAGCGTTGATTGGAGCGCCACAGATACGCAGTATTTT. It yields the protein CSVDWSATDTQYF.

V and J are TRBV7-8 and TRBJ1-5; weak D call: TRBD1 (6 bases). Trimming shortened V by 3 bases and J by 5 bases, and 8 bases separated the two germline ends. The CDR3 totals 13 residues. Germline CDR1 is SGHVS and CDR2 is FQNEAQ. The CDR3 loop is CASSFAGDQPQHF. DNA of the CDR3: TGTGCCAGCAGCTTCGCAGGGGATCAGCCCCAGCATTTT.

The chain employs TRBV28 and TRBJ1-6, with 7 bases identical to TRBD1. Germline CDR1 is MDHEN and CDR2 is SYDVKM. The ends lost 5 bases at V and 4 bases at J; junction bases unmatched: 5. The CDR3 is 15 residues long. This CDR3 is CASSRRDRYNSPLHF. The CDR3 DNA follows: TGTGCCAGCAGTAGGAGGGACAGATATAATTCACCCCTCCACTTT.